The 25 T cell receptor beta chains in this list originate from one sample, sequenced in a study of control samples from healthy donors and cancer patients. Some clones are missing from TCRdb's copy, which holds only in-frame ones; the method was immunoSEQ multiplex PCR. The sample carries fewer than 250,000 clones, approximately 90% recorded once. Sequenced input: blood. These receptors all stem from a man under 40 in good health.

The rearrangement links TRBV12-5 to TRBJ2-7; D is unclear. Looked up from germline, CDR1 is LGHNT and CDR2 is FRNRAP. The CDR3 spans 11 residues. V gave up 5 bases and J gave up 3 bases, with 5 bases separating them. The CDR3 DNA follows: TGTGCTAGTGGTACATTCTACGAGCAGTACTTC. This sequence encodes CASGTFYEQYF.

The chain uses TRBV30 and TRBJ2-7, with no clear D. V lost 1 base to trimming and J lost 2 bases, with 6 bases between them. This CDR3 comprises 12 residues. Germline values: CDR1 GTSNPN, CDR2 SVGIG (reference sequence). The CDR3 DNA reads as TGTGCCTGGAGTGGGCAACCCTACGAGCAGTACTTC. Protein: CAWSGQPYEQYF.

V and J are TRBV6-5 and TRBJ1-1, with D possibly TRBD1 on 5 matching bases. Between the trimmed V and J ends, which lost 7 bases and 8 bases, there was a span of 11 bases. The CDR3 has 11 residues. Germline CDR1 MNHEY, CDR2 SVGAGI. The CDR3 loop reads CASKKGPEAFF. CDR3 coding DNA: TGTGCCAGCAAAAAGGGGCCCGAAGCTTTCTTT.

The V and J genes are TRBV11-2 and TRBJ1-5; D might be TRBD1 (6 bases). Germline V CDR1 and CDR2: SGHAT, FQNNGV. There are 17 residues in the CDR3. Trimming shortened V by 1 base and J by 2 bases, and 15 bases separated the two germline ends. The CDR3 sequence is CASSLGFGGGGNQPQHF. CDR3 nucleotides: TGTGCCAGCAGCTTAGGATTTGGGGGCGGAGGCAATCAGCCCCAGCATTTT.

This clone was observed a few times. V and J are TRBV30 and TRBJ2-7, with D unclear. CDR1 GTSNPN and CDR2 SVGIG come from the germline V gene (reference sequence). The CDR3 contains 12 residues. Trimming removed 5 bases from V and 1 base from J, with 9 bases in between. CDR3 sequence reads: CAWGPQSYEQYF. CDR3 DNA: TGTGCCTGGGGACCACAGTCCTACGAGCAGTACTTC. Full variable domain (remainder filled in from reference TRBV30 and TRBJ2-7): SQTIHQWPATLVQPVGSPLSLECTVEGTSNPNLYWYRQAAGRGLQLLFYSVGIGQISSEVPQNLSASRPQDRQFILSSKKLLLSDSGFYLCAWGPQSYEQYFGPGTRLTVT.

V is TRBV10-3 and J is TRBJ2-7; maybe TRBD1 (5 bases). CDR1 is ENHRY and CDR2 is SYGVKD in the germline V gene. Trimming took off 9 bases at V and 5 bases at J, with 11 bases between the two ends. The CDR3 is 11 amino acids. The CDR3 sequence: CAIAREDEQYF. CDR3 DNA: TGTGCCATTGCCAGGGAAGACGAGCAGTACTTC.

This chain joins TRBV4-2 and TRBJ2-1, with D unresolved. Germline V lookup: CDR1 LGHNA, CDR2 YNFKEQ. Trimming removed 0 bases at V and 5 bases at J, with 14 bases between. The CDR3 has 16 residues. This chain's CDR3 is CASSQDAQRSHNEQFF. CDR3 nucleotides: TGTGCCAGCAGCCAAGATGCCCAACGCAGCCACAATGAGCAGTTCTTC.

CDR3 sequence (DNA): TGTGCCAGCAGCTCCGTAGCGGCCACAGATACGCAGTATTTT. The encoded protein is CASSSVAATDTQYF. This sequence joins TRBV7-3 and TRBJ2-3; D is possibly TRBD2 (6 bases). V lost 4 bases to trimming and J lost 2 bases, with 10 bases between them. The CDR3 has 14 residues. CDR1 is SGHTA, CDR2 FQGTGA, per germline.

This chain connects TRBV4-1 to TRBJ2-3, with 12 bases matching TRBD2. Germline V lookup: CDR1 MGHRA, CDR2 YSYEKL. This CDR3 comprises 18 residues. The V segment lost 4 bases and the J segment 3 bases; nucleotides outside the gene matches: 11. The CDR3 is CASSPSQTSGGGTDTQYF. The CDR3 DNA reads TGCGCCAGCAGCCCAAGCCAGACTAGCGGGGGTGGGACAGATACGCAGTATTTT.

The rearrangement joins TRBV19 to TRBJ2-7, with 7 bases that match TRBD1. The V and J ends lost 4 bases and 2 bases, in that order; junction bases with no gene match: 5. This CDR3 has 14 amino acids. CDR1 and CDR2 (germline): LNHDA, SQIVND (reference sequence). CDR3: CASSTTGQPYEQYF. The CDR3 DNA is TGTGCCAGTAGTACGACGGGACAGCCCTACGAGCAGTACTTC. Using reference TRBV19 and TRBJ2-7 for the parts outside the CDR3, the full variable domain is DGGITQSPKYLFRKEGQNVTLSCEQNLNHDAMYWYRQDPGQGLRLIYYSQIVNDFQKGDIAEGYSVSREKKESFPLTVTSAQKNPTAFYLCASSTTGQPYEQYFGPGTRLTVT.

The chain combines TRBV5-1 with TRBJ1-4, with a weak D call TRBD1 (5 bases). V lost 0 bases to trimming and J lost 3 bases, with 9 bases between them. The CDR3 runs 15 residues. Per germline, CDR1 SGHRS and CDR2 YFSETQ. This chain's CDR3 is CASSLGWGSNEKLFF. The CDR3 DNA reads as TGCGCCAGCAGCTTGGGATGGGGCTCTAATGAAAAACTGTTTTTT. The full variable domain, with the rest looked up from reference TRBV5-1 and TRBJ1-4, is KAGVTQTPRYLIKTRGQQVTLSCSPISGHRSVSWYQQTPGQGLQFLFEYFSETQRNKGNFPGRFSGRQFSNSRSEMNVSTLELGDSALYLCASSLGWGSNEKLFFGSGTQLSVL.

V and J are TRBV6-5 and TRBJ1-1; D perhaps matches TRBD1 (5 bases). Trimming left V 6 bases short and J 0 bases short, with 14 bases between. Per germline, CDR1 MNHEY and CDR2 SVGAGI. The CDR3 covers 15 residues. The DNA of the CDR3 is TGTGCCAGCAGACATAAAGACAGCATGAACACTGAAGCTTTCTTT. Translating gives CASRHKDSMNTEAFF.

The CDR3 loop reads CASSEQNTEAFF. Here the CDR3 DNA reads TGTGCCAGCAGTGAACAAAACACTGAAGCTTTCTTT. The chain carries TRBV2 and TRBJ1-1; D unclear. V gave up 2 bases and J gave up 2 bases, with 3 bases separating them. The germline gives CDR1 SNHLY, CDR2 FYNNEI. The length of the CDR3 is 12 residues.

The CDR3 DNA is TGTGCCAGTAGTACGGCAGGGACCTTGAACACTGAAGCTTTCTTT. Its protein is CASSTAGTLNTEAFF. The chain has TRBV19 and TRBJ1-1, with D possibly being TRBD1 (5 bases). The ends were cut back, 4 bases at V and 0 bases at J, with 12 bases in the middle. The germline gives CDR1 LNHDA, CDR2 SQIVND (reference sequence). This CDR3 contains 15 residues.

The gene calls are TRBV4-1 and TRBJ2-3; TRBD2 aligns across 9 bases. Germline CDR1 reads MGHRA; CDR2 reads YSYEKL. The CDR3 extends over 16 amino acids. Germline trimming cut 5 bases from V and 3 bases from J; bases unmatched to any gene: 9. As DNA, the CDR3 is TGCGCCAGCAGCTGGGCGGTAGCGGGGGTGACAGATACGCAGTATTTT. Protein sequence: CASSWAVAGVTDTQYF.

V gene TRBV19 combines with J gene TRBJ2-6, with a possible D match to TRBD1 (6 bases). Between the trimmed V and J ends, which lost 4 bases and 0 bases, there was a span of 19 bases. Germline assignment: CDR1 LNHDA and CDR2 SQIVND (reference sequence). The CDR3 consists of 19 residues. CDR3 DNA: TGTGCCAGTAGTAAACCACAGGGCTCAACCCTCTCTGGGGCCAACGTCCTGACTTTC. Encoded protein: CASSKPQGSTLSGANVLTF. Variable domain in full (rest from reference TRBV19 and TRBJ2-6): DGGITQSPKYLFRKEGQNVTLSCEQNLNHDAMYWYRQDPGQGLRLIYYSQIVNDFQKGDIAEGYSVSREKKESFPLTVTSAQKNPTAFYLCASSKPQGSTLSGANVLTFGAGSRLTVL.

This clone was seen only once. The CDR3 loop is CASSQATARMDNEQFF. CDR3 DNA sequence: TGCGCCAGCAGCCAGGCCACAGCGAGGATGGACAATGAGCAGTTCTTC. The chain employs TRBV4-1 and TRBJ2-1; no firm D call. Per the germline V gene, CDR1 is MGHRA and CDR2 is YSYEKL. CDR3 size: 16 residues. Trimming stripped 3 bases from V and 5 bases from J, with 17 bases between.

This chain connects TRBV6-4 to TRBJ2-6, with D hard to call. The CDR3 sequence is 15 residues long. Germline V gives CDR1 MRHNA, CDR2 SNTAGT. V dropped 7 bases and J dropped 0 bases, with 10 bases sitting between them. The CDR3 DNA reads TGTGCCAGCACGCAGGTATCCTCTGGGGCCAACGTCCTGACTTTC. As protein: CASTQVSSGANVLTF.

The rearrangement links TRBV3-1 (or the pseudogene TRBV3-2) to TRBJ1-2; TRBD1 agrees at 7 bases. CDR3 size: 15 residues. V was pared by 5 bases and J by 0 bases, with 6 bases of the junction left unmatched. Germline loops: CDR1 LGHDT, CDR2 YNNKEL (reference sequence). In DNA form, the CDR3 reads TGTGCCAGCAGCTCGGACAGGTACCCTAACTATGGCTACACCTTC. Translation gives CASSSDRYPNYGYTF.

The genes are TRBV9 and TRBJ2-1; 8 bases agree with TRBD2. The CDR3 is 16 amino acids. The J segment lost 2 bases and the V segment lost 0 bases, leaving 4 bases of the junction unmatched. Germline V gene data show CDR1 as SGDLS and CDR2 as YYNGEE. CDR3 amino acids: CASSVEGGGPYNEQFF. In DNA form, the CDR3 reads TGTGCCAGCAGCGTAGAGGGCGGGGGGCCCTACAATGAGCAGTTCTTC.

CDR3 in DNA: TGTGCCACCAGTGAATCGGGGGGGCCGAGGGATACGCAGTATTTT. Its translation: CATSESGGPRDTQYF. The V call is TRBV24-1, the J call TRBJ2-3; 8 bases align to TRBD2. The CDR3 length is 15 residues. Germline values: CDR1 KGHDR, CDR2 SFDVKD. J lost 6 bases, V lost 4 bases, and 8 bases had no gene match.

CDR3 amino acids: CASSQAGDSYNEQFF. The CDR3 DNA reads as TGTGCCAGCAGCCAAGCGGGGGACTCCTACAATGAGCAGTTCTTC. The chain joins TRBV4-2 to TRBJ2-1; possibly TRBD2 for D (6 bases). The CDR3 runs 15 residues. Trimming left V 1 base short and J 0 bases short, with 7 bases between. The germline V gene has CDR1 LGHNA and CDR2 YNFKEQ.

This clone appeared a single time. V gene TRBV3-1 (or the pseudogene TRBV3-2) combines with J gene TRBJ1-2; no firm D call. Per the germline V gene, CDR1 is LGHDT and CDR2 is YNNKEL (reference sequence). The germline V and J ends were trimmed by 0 bases and 3 bases, with 2 bases remaining between them. CDR3 length: 12 residues. CDR3 region: CASSQDYYGYTF. CDR3 DNA sequence: TGTGCCAGCAGCCAAGATTACTATGGCTACACCTTC.

The chain carries TRBV27 and TRBJ2-5; D unresolved. The germline V and J ends were trimmed by 3 bases and 12 bases, with 11 bases remaining between them. The V gene's germline CDR1 is MNHEY and CDR2 SMNVEV (reference sequence). The CDR3 contains 11 residues. This CDR3 is CASSFPPDEYF. The CDR3 DNA follows: TGTGCCAGCAGTTTTCCTCCGGACGAGTACTTC.

The chain carries TRBV27 and TRBJ2-2; 8 nucleotides agree with TRBD1. From germline, CDR1 is MNHEY and CDR2 SMNVEV (reference sequence). The length of the CDR3 is 16 residues. V was pared by 4 bases and J by 3 bases, with 7 bases of the junction left unmatched. The CDR3 coding sequence is TGTGCCAGCAGTTCTGACAGGGGATGGTACACCGGGGAGCTGTTTTTT. This gives the protein CASSSDRGWYTGELFF.